This TCR beta chain derives from a study of cytotoxic CD8 clonotypes in ibrutinib-treated CLL (dated by TCRdb to 2020 to 2022). For the study in its entirety: The cohort had ten to twelve relapsed/refractory and more than 14 treatment-naive patients; under 18 were IGHV unmutated. Responses were partial in some 24 patients and complete in 2; after median 68 months follow-up, 14 stayed in remission and roughly twelve progressed. Response samples were taken after a median of 12 months on treatment, ranging from about 6 to 40 months. An average of 255,043 productive templates and approximately 91,000 productive rearrangements was obtained per sample. Longitudinal samples were obtainable from about 30% of the roughly 86 participants in the trial. Cryopreserved peripheral blood mononuclear cells were collected at three points: before therapy, at response, and at either sustained remission or disease progression. The study at large found these results: Clonality increased at ibrutinib response, stayed stable in sustained remission, and fell back toward baseline at progression. Sampling times were not matched between sustained-remission and progressing patients, and lymph node repertoires were not studied. Public clonotypes were found to be uncommon and were observed to contract or remain stable during treatment; the increase in clonality was shown to reflect expansion of private clonotypes at ibrutinib response. At baseline, clonality was higher than in age-matched healthy donors and showed a strong correlation with circulating CD8+ T-cell counts.

CDR1 and CDR2 were assigned from the germline V gene as MDHEN and SYDVKM. V is reduced by 7 bases and J by 1 base, leaving a spacing of 13 bases between them. From cysteine to phenylalanine, the CDR3 is 14 amino acids long. The kept DNA is CDR3 alone, 42 bases in frame from the first base. For TCR beta library preparation, approximately 2 micrograms of genomic DNA were extracted from the cryopreserved PBMCs. High-throughput TCR beta sequencing was performed on longitudinal blood samples from CLL patients receiving ibrutinib monotherapy. The patients took part in an open-label, single-center phase 2 trial of ibrutinib monotherapy. As concerns this clone: What antigen it recognizes has not been identified. Qualities for individual bases were not recorded, and no much larger clone is one base off.

The goal of deep resolution MiSeq sequencing was a depth between 1 in 1 million and 1 in 200,000 T cells, and coverage averaged 10x per clonotype. The immunoSEQ hsTCRB Kit was used to generate the TCR beta libraries. The authors' analysis ran thus. ImmunoSEQ Data Assistant and ImmunoSEQ Analyzer were used for data analysis, and V, D and J genes were assigned according to IMGT definitions. Clonality, which ranges from 0 to 1, was calculated as one minus the normalized Shannon entropy of productive rearrangement frequencies. Public clonotype analysis was restricted to overrepresented clonotypes comprising at least 0.05% of each patient's repertoire. Approximately 12 age-matched healthy donor repertoires from immuneACCESS were used as controls for clonality. In its TCRdb copy, this immuneACCESS table keeps in-frame sequences only and misses some clones. Where compared with another copy, unresolved V genes explain less than half of these, and the others have no known cause. V and J calls and clone size come straight from that table; D and trimming were deduced from the DNA. The sample table records about 310,000 clones; about 80% of these occur just once. 6.7% of the sample is taken by the ten largest.

This sequence originates from a human donor with chronic lymphocytic leukemia. This chain joins TRBV28 to TRBJ2-5; the D segment could be TRBD1, given 5 matching bases. The source was PBMCs, collected before ibrutinib treatment. The CDR3 reads as follows: CASMGRTFQETQYF. The nucleotide sequence is TGTGCCAGCATGGGCAGGACATTCCAAGAGACCCAGTACTTC.